The 17 T cell receptor beta chains in this list originate from one sample, sequenced in a study of T cell responses to AZD1222 COVID-19 vaccine. This table comes from immunoSEQ multiplex PCR, and its TCRdb copy is limited to in-frame clones, with some not included. The repertoire holds around 200,000 clones, with around 90% as singletons. The source material was peripheral blood, sampled on day 0 of AZD1222 vaccination. All receptors come from an adult in good health.

This chain joins TRBV5-6 and TRBJ2-7; possible D gene TRBD1, 6 bases. Germline V gene data show CDR1 as SGHDT and CDR2 as YYEEEE. The CDR3 consists of 11 residues. The V gene lost 4 bases and the J gene lost 8 bases, with 10 bases spanning the gap. CDR3 protein: CASSRTEKQYF. In nucleotides, the CDR3 is TGTGCCAGCAGCAGGACAGAGAAGCAGTACTTC.

J is TRBJ1-5 and V is TRBV13, with TRBD1 matching 8 bases. The CDR3 is 16 amino acids. Germline CDR1 is PRHDT and CDR2 is FYEKMQ (reference sequence). V shed 5 bases, J shed 1 base, and the junction held 7 bases outside the gene matches. CDR3 sequence (DNA): TGTGCCAGCAGCCTCGCAGGGGGCCGGAGCAATCAGCCCCAGCATTTT. Translated: CASSLAGGRSNQPQHF.

The rearrangement joins TRBV7-2 to TRBJ2-7, with D uncertain. Trimming stripped 11 bases from V and 6 bases from J, with 17 bases between. This CDR3 contains 12 residues. From germline, CDR1 is SGHTA and CDR2 FQGNSA. The CDR3: CASARSNVEQYF. CDR3 nucleotide sequence: TGTGCCTCGGCCCGGAGTAACGTCGAGCAGTACTTC.

J is TRBJ2-7 and V is TRBV6-2 or TRBV6-3; 7 nucleotides agree with TRBD1. This CDR3 region has 15 residues. Unmatched junction bases numbered 8, after V lost 5 bases and J lost 1 base. Germline CDR1 and CDR2: MNHEY and SVGEGT. The CDR3 is CASSAWTGQSYEQYF. Written as DNA, the CDR3 is TGTGCCAGCAGTGCCTGGACAGGACAATCCTACGAGCAGTACTTC.

The chain joins TRBV11-3 to TRBJ2-3; 10 nucleotides line up with TRBD2. CDR3 length: 17 amino acids. The germline V gene has CDR1 SGHNT and CDR2 YENEEA. The V segment lost 5 bases and the J segment 2 bases; nucleotides outside the gene matches: 10. CDR3 bases: TGTGCCAGCAGCGACACTCTTACTAGCGGGGACACAGATACGCAGTATTTT. Encoded protein: CASSDTLTSGDTDTQYF.

The rearrangement uses TRBV28 and TRBJ2-7; D unresolved. This CDR3 contains 15 residues. Germline V gene data show CDR1 as MDHEN and CDR2 as SYDVKM. The V end was cut by 6 bases, the J end by 2 bases, with 17 bases between. This CDR3 reads CASSPFGPLAYEQYF. Here the CDR3 DNA reads TGTGCCAGCAGCCCGTTCGGACCCCTAGCCTACGAGCAGTACTTC.

The chain is built from TRBV19 and TRBJ2-2, with D hard to call. Germline CDR1 is LNHDA and CDR2 is SQIVND (reference sequence). The CDR3 contains 16 residues. The V gene lost 3 bases and the J gene lost 0 bases, with 11 bases spanning the gap. CDR3 coding DNA: TGTGCCAGTAGTATTTTTACAGCACCGAACACCGGGGAGCTGTTTTTT. The encoded protein is CASSIFTAPNTGELFF.

The gene calls are TRBV7-9 and TRBJ1-6, with D unclear. V was shortened by 1 base and J by 11 bases, with 6 bases between the two germline ends. Per germline, CDR1 SEHNR and CDR2 FQNEAQ (reference sequence). This CDR3 spans 12 amino acids. CDR3 amino acids: CASSLDPPPLHF. DNA for the CDR3: TGTGCCAGCAGCTTAGATCCCCCACCCCTCCACTTT.

This chain uses TRBV27 with TRBJ1-2; maybe TRBD1 (6 bases). The CDR3 is 13 residues long. From germline, CDR1 is MNHEY and CDR2 SMNVEV (reference sequence). Deletions cut 3 bases from V and 6 bases from J, with 11 bases between. The CDR3 protein is CASSFDRNNGYTF. The CDR3 region has the DNA TGTGCCAGCAGTTTCGACAGGAACAATGGCTACACCTTC.

A single count supports this clone. This chain connects TRBV6-1 to TRBJ1-4; weak D call: TRBD1 (6 bases). V lost 2 bases to trimming and J lost 3 bases, with 19 bases between them. This CDR3 has 18 residues. Per germline, CDR1 MNHNS and CDR2 SASEGT. The CDR3 nucleotides read TGTGCCAGCAGTGAAATTATGACAGGTTTAGTGTCTAATGAAAAACTGTTTTTT. The encoded protein is CASSEIMTGLVSNEKLFF.

The chain has TRBV6-5 and TRBJ2-1, with 8 bases matching TRBD2. V trimming: 8 bases; J trimming: 0 bases; junction bases outside the gene matches: 6. The CDR3 extends over 15 amino acids. CDR1 is MNHEY, CDR2 SVGAGI, per germline. The DNA for the CDR3 is TGTGCCAGCGGGTACAGCGGGAGCTCCTACAATGAGCAGTTCTTC. Translating it yields CASGYSGSSYNEQFF.

V is TRBV3-1 (or the pseudogene TRBV3-2) and J is TRBJ1-2; no firm D call. V was cut by 7 bases and J by 7 bases, with 13 bases left in between. The CDR3 runs 12 residues. Germline CDR1 LGHDT, CDR2 YNNKEL (reference sequence). CDR3 coding DNA: TGTGCCAGCACCGTGGGAGACTTTGGCTACACCTTC. Its translation: CASTVGDFGYTF.

The chain joins TRBV4-1 to TRBJ2-1; D may correspond to TRBD1 or TRBD2 (5 bases each). Looked up from germline, CDR1 is MGHRA and CDR2 is YSYEKL. Trimming shortened V by 0 bases and J by 0 bases, and 9 bases separated the two germline ends. The CDR3 is 16 residues long. CDR3 DNA sequence: TGCGCCAGCAGCCAAGAGGGGGAGAGCTCCTACAATGAGCAGTTCTTC. Its protein is CASSQEGESSYNEQFF.

This clone was found once. The V call is TRBV5-1, the J call TRBJ1-2; maybe TRBD1 (6 bases). The CDR3 has 13 amino acids. Germline V gene lookup returns CDR1 SGHRS and CDR2 YFSETQ. Trimming pared 3 bases from V and 5 bases from J, leaving 11 bases between. In DNA, the CDR3 is TGCGCCAGCAGCTGGGCGGACAGTTATGGCTACACCTTC. This encodes CASSWADSYGYTF.

V gene TRBV5-6 combines with J gene TRBJ1-1; tentatively, D is TRBD1 (5 bases). The CDR3 sequence is 13 residues long. Germline V gene sequence: CDR1 SGHDT, CDR2 YYEEEE. Between the trimmed V and J ends, which lost 7 bases and 1 base, there was a span of 11 bases. The chain's CDR3 is CASSQATNTEAFF. For the CDR3, the DNA is TGTGCCAGCTCACAGGCGACGAACACTGAAGCTTTCTTT. Based on the CDR3 plus reference TRBV5-6 and TRBJ1-1, the full variable domain is DAGVTQSPTHLIKTRGQQVTLRCSPKSGHDTVSWYQQALGQGPQFIFQYYEEEERQRGNFPDRFSGHQFPNYSSELNVNALLLGDSALYLCASSQATNTEAFFGQGTRLTVV.

This chain joins TRBV9 and TRBJ2-5, with D perhaps TRBD2 (5 bases). V lost 0 bases and J 5 bases, leaving 11 bases between the germline ends. This CDR3 region has 14 residues. The germline CDR1 and CDR2 sequences are SGDLS and YYNGEE. CDR3 protein: CASSVEPSLETQYF. Here the CDR3 DNA reads TGTGCCAGCAGCGTAGAACCTAGCTTGGAGACCCAGTACTTC.

The rearrangement links TRBV19 to TRBJ1-6; 9 nucleotides line up with TRBD1. This CDR3 region has 17 residues. Germline values: CDR1 LNHDA, CDR2 SQIVND (reference sequence). J was trimmed by 0 bases and V by 2 bases; bases with no gene match: 2. The CDR3 bases are TGTGCCAGTAGTATAATGACAGGGGGCTCCTATAATTCACCCCTCCACTTT. Protein product: CASSIMTGGSYNSPLHF.